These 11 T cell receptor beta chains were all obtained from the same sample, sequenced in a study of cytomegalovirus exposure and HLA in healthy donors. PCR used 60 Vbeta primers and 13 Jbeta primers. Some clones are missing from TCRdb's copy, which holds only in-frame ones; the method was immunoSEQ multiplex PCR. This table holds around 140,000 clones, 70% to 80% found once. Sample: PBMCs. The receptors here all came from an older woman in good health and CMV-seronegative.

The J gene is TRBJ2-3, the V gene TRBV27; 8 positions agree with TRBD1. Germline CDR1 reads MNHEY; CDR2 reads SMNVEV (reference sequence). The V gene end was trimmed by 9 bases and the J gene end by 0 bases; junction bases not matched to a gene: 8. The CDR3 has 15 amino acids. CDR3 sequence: CARRAGQESTDTQYF. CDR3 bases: TGTGCCAGACGTGCGGGACAGGAGAGCACAGATACGCAGTATTTT.

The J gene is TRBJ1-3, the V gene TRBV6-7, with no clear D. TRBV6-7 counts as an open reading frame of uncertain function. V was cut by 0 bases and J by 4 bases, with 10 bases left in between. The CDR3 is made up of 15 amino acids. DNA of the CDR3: TGTGCCAGCAGTTACTCAACGGAGGAGGGAAACACCATATATTTT. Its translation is CASSYSTEEGNTIYF.

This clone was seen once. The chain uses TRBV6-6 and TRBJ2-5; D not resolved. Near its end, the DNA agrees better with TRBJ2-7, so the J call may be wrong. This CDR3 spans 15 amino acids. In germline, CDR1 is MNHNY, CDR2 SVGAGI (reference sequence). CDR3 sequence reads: CASSYSNRRPYEQYF. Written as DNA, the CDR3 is TGTGCCAGCAGTTACTCGAACCGGCGGCCCTACGAGCAGTACTTC.

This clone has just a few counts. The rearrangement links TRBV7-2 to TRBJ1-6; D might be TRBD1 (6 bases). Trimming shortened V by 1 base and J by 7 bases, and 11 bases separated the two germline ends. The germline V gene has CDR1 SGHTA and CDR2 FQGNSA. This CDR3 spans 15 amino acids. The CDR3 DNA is TGTGCCAGCAGCTTAGTCCCAGGGGTCAATTCACCCCTCCACTTT. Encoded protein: CASSLVPGVNSPLHF.

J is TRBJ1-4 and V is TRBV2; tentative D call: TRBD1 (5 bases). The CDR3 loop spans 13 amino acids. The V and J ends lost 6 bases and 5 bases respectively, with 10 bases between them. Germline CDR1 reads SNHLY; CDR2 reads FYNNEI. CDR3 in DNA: TGTGCCAGCAGGGACCGGGGGAATGAAAAACTGTTTTTT. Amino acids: CASRDRGNEKLFF.

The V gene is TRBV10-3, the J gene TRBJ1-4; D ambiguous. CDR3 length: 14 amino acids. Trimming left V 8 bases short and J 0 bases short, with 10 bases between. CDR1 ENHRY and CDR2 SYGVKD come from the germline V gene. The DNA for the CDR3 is TGTGCCATCGGGCCACATGCAACTAATGAAAAACTGTTTTTT. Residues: CAIGPHATNEKLFF.

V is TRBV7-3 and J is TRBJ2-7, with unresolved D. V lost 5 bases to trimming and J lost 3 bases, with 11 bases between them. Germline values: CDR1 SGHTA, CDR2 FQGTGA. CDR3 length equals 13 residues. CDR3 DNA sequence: TGTGCCAGCAGCCCTTCCGCAGGCTACGAGCAGTACTTC. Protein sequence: CASSPSAGYEQYF.

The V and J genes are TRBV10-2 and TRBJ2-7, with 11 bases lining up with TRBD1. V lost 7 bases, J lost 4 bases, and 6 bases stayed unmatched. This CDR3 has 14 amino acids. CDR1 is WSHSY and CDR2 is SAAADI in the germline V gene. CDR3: CASNEGTGGYEQYF. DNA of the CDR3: TGCGCCAGCAACGAAGGGACAGGGGGTTACGAGCAGTACTTC.

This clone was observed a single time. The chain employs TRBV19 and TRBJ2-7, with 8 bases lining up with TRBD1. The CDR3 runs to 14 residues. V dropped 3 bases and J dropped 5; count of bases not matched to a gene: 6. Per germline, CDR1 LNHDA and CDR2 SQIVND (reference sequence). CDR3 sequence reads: CASSIGGQDHEQYF. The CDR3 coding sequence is TGTGCCAGTAGTATCGGGGGACAGGACCACGAGCAGTACTTC.

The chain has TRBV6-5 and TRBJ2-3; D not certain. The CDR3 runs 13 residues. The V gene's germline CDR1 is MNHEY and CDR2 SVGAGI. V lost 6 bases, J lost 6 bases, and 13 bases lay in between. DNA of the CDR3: TGTGCCAGCAGAAGACCCGGGTCGGATACGCAGTATTTT. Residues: CASRRPGSDTQYF.

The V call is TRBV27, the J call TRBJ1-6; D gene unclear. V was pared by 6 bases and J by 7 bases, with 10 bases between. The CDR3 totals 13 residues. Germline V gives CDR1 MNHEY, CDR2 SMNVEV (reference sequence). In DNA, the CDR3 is TGTGCCAGCAGCCCTACCCCCAATTCACCCCTCCACTTT. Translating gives CASSPTPNSPLHF.